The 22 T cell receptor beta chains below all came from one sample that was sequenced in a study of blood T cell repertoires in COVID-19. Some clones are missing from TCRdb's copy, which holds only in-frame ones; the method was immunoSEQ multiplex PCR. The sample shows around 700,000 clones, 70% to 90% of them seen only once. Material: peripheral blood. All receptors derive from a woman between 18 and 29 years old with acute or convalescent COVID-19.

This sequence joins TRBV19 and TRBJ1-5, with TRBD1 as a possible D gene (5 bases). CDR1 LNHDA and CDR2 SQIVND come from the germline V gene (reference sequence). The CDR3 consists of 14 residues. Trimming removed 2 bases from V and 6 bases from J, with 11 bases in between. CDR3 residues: CASSIRGEFQPQHF. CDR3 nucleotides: TGTGCCAGTAGTATACGGGGGGAATTTCAGCCCCAGCATTTT. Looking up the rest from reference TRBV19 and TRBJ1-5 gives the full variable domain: DGGITQSPKYLFRKEGQNVTLSCEQNLNHDAMYWYRQDPGQGLRLIYYSQIVNDFQKGDIAEGYSVSREKKESFPLTVTSAQKNPTAFYLCASSIRGEFQPQHFGDGTRLSIL.

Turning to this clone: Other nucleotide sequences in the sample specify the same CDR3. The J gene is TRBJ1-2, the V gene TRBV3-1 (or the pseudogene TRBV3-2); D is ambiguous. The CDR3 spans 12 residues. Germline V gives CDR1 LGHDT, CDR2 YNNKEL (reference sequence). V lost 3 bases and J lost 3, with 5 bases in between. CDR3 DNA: TGTGCCAGCAGCCAGTCGGACTATGGCTACACCTTC. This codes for CASSQSDYGYTF.

The CDR3 loop reads CAWTGGPQFSSYNSPLHF. DNA of the CDR3: TGTGCCTGGACCGGGGGACCGCAGTTTAGCTCCTATAATTCACCCCTCCACTTT. The V and J genes are TRBV30 and TRBJ1-6; weak D call: TRBD1 (5 bases). This CDR3 spans 18 amino acids. V lost 4 bases to trimming and J lost 0 bases, with 19 bases between them. CDR1 and CDR2 (germline): GTSNPN, SVGIG (reference sequence).

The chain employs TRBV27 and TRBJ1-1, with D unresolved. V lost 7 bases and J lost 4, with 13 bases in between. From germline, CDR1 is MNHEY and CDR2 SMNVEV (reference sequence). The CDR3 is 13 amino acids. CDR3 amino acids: CASNHFPGTEAFF. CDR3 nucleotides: TGTGCCAGCAACCATTTCCCGGGCACTGAAGCTTTCTTT.

CDR3 protein: CASSAPQQGSQSNEQFF. CDR3 bases: TGTGCCAGCAGCGCCCCCCAACAGGGTTCACAGTCCAATGAGCAGTTCTTC. The V call is TRBV9, the J call TRBJ2-1; D is possibly TRBD1 (6 bases). V lost 3 bases and J 6 bases, leaving 22 bases between the germline ends. The length of the CDR3 is 17 residues. From germline, CDR1 is SGDLS and CDR2 YYNGEE.

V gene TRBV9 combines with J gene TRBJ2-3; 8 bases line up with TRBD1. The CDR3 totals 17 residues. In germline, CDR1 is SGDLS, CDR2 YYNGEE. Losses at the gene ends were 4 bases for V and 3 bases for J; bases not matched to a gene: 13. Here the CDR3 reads CASSPRQGMVKTDTQYF. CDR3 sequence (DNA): TGTGCCAGCAGCCCCCGACAGGGGATGGTTAAAACAGATACGCAGTATTTT.

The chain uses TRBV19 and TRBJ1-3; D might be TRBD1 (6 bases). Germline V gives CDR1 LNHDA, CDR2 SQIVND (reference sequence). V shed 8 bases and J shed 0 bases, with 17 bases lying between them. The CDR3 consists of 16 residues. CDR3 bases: TGTGCCAGTGCGCTTGGACAGCTCGGCTCTGGAAACACCATATATTTT. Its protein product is CASALGQLGSGNTIYF.

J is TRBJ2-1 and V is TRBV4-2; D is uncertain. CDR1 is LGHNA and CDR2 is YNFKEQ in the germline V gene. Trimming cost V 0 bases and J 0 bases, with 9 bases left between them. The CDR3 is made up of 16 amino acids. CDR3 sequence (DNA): TGTGCCAGCAGCCAAGATGCTAGTCCCTCCTACAATGAGCAGTTCTTC. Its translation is CASSQDASPSYNEQFF.

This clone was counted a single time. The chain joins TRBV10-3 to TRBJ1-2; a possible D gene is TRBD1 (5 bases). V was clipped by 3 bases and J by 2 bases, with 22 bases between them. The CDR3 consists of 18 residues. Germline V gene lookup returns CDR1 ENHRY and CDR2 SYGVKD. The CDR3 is CAISDPLGRQSQNYGYTF. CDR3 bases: TGTGCCATCAGTGATCCCCTGGGCCGACAGTCCCAGAACTATGGCTACACCTTC.

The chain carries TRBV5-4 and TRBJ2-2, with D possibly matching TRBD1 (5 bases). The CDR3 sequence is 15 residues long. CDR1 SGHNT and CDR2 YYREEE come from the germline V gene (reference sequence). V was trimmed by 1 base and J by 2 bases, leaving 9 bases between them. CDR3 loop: CASSLTGSNTGELFF. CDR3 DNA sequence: TGTGCCAGCAGCTTGACAGGCTCAAACACCGGGGAGCTGTTTTTT.

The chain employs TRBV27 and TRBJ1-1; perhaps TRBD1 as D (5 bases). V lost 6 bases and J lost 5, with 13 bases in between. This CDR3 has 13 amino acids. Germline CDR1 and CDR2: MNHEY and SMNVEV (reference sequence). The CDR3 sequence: CASSPGGGTEAFF. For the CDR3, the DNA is TGTGCCAGCAGCCCCGGGGGGGGGACTGAAGCTTTCTTT.

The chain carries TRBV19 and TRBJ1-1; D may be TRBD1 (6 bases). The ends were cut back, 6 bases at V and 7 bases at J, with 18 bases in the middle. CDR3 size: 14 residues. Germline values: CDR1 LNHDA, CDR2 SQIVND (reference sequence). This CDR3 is CASRVPSRGNEAFF. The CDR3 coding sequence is TGTGCCAGTAGAGTACCGAGCAGGGGCAATGAAGCTTTCTTT.

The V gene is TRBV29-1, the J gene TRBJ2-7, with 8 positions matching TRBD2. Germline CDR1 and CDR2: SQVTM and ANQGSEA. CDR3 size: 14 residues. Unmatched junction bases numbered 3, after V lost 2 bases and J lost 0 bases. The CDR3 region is CSVEQRGSSYEQYF. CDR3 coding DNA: TGCAGCGTTGAACAGCGGGGGAGCTCCTACGAGCAGTACTTC.

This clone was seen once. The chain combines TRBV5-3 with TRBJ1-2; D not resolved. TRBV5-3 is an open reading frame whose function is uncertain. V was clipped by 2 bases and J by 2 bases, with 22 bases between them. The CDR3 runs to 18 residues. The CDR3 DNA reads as TGTGCCAGAAGCTTTGTCAGTGCCCCCTGTACAATCAACTATGGCTACACCTTC. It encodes CARSFVSAPCTINYGYTF.

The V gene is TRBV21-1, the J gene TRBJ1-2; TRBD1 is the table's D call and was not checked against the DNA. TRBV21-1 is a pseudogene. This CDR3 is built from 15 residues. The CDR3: CASSKFYGRVGGYTF. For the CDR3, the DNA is TGTGCCAGCAGCAAATTTTACGGCAGGGTGGGTGGCTACACCTTC.

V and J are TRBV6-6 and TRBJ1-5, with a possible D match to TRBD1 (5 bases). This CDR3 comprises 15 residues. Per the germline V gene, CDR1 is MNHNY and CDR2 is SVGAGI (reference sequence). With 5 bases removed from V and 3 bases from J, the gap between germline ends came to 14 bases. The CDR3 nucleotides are TGTGCCAGCAGTACTACAGGCTCAGCCAATCAGCCCCAGCATTTT. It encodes CASSTTGSANQPQHF.

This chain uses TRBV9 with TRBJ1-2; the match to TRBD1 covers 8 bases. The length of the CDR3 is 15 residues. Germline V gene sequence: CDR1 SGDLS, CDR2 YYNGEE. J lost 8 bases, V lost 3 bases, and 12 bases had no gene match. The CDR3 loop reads CASSAGGQGSFGYTF. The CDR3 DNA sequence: TGTGCCAGCAGCGCTGGCGGACAGGGAAGTTTCGGCTACACCTTC.

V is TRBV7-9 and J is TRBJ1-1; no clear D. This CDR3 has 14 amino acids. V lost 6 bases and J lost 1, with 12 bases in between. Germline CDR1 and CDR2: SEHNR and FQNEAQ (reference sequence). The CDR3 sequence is CASSPALGNTEAFF. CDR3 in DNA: TGTGCCAGCAGTCCCGCCCTCGGGAACACTGAAGCTTTCTTT.

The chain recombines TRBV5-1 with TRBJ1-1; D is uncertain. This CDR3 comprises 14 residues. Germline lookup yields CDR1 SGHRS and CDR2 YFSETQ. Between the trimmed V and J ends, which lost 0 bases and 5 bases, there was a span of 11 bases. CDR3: CASSLAAGVTEAFF. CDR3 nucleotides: TGCGCCAGCAGCTTGGCGGCCGGGGTTACTGAAGCTTTCTTT.

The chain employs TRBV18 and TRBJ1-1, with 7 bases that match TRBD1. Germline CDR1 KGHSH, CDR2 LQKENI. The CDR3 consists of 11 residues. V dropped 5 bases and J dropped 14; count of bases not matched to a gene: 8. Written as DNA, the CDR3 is TGTGCCAGCTCATGGACAGGTCGTGCGTTCTTT. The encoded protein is CASSWTGRAFF.

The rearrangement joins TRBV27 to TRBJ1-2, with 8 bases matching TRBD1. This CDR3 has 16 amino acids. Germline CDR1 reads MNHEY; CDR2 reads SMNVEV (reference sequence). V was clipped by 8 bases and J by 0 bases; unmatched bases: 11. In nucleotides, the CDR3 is TGTGCCAGCTCCGGGACAGGAATACTTCCTAACTATGGCTACACCTTC. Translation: CASSGTGILPNYGYTF.

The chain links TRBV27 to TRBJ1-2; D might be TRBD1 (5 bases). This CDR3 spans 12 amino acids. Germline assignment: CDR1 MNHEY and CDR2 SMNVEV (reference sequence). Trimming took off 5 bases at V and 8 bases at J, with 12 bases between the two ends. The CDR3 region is CASSPGGVGYTF. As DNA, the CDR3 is TGTGCCAGCAGTCCGGGGGGGGTAGGCTACACCTTC.